This passage covers 6 T cell receptor beta chains from one sample sequenced in a study of PD-L1 blockade in urothelial cancer. Method: immunoSEQ multiplex PCR; TCRdb's copy keeps in-frame clones and lacks some. The profile shows about 50,000 clones, roughly 80% of them singletons. This specimen consisted of PBMCs, obtained around atezolizumab (anti-PD-L1) treatment. The receptors originated from a man in his 70s with urothelial cancer.

The gene calls are TRBV15 and TRBJ2-2; 8 nucleotides line up with TRBD1. After removal of 0 bases from V and 5 bases from J, the junction contained 8 bases not matched to a gene. The CDR3 spans 17 residues. Germline CDR1 is LNHNV and CDR2 is YYDKDF (reference sequence). The CDR3 nucleotides read TGTGCCACCAGCAGAGATCTGGGGACAGGTGGAACCGGGGAGCTGTTTTTT. As protein: CATSRDLGTGGTGELFF.

The chain recombines TRBV7-9 with TRBJ2-3; possibly TRBD2 for D (6 bases). The CDR3 runs 15 residues. In germline, CDR1 is SEHNR, CDR2 FQNEAQ (reference sequence). Trimming removed 3 bases from V and 2 bases from J, with 12 bases in between. CDR3 sequence: CASSFGGGITDTQYF. The CDR3 DNA reads TGTGCCAGCAGCTTCGGTGGCGGGATCACAGATACGCAGTATTTT.

In its sample, this clone was seen once. The V gene is TRBV5-1, the J gene TRBJ2-3; TRBD2 agrees at 8 bases. J gave up 1 base and V 7 bases, and 2 bases lay outside the gene matches. This CDR3 spans 13 amino acids. CDR1 is SGHRS, CDR2 YFSETQ, per germline. The CDR3: CASGREGTDTQYF. DNA of the CDR3: TGCGCCAGCGGGCGGGAGGGCACAGATACGCAGTATTTT.

The chain is built from TRBV7-2 and TRBJ2-4; weak D call: TRBD1 (5 bases). The length of the CDR3 is 15 residues. The V end was cut by 5 bases, the J end by 1 base, with 12 bases between. Germline V gives CDR1 SGHTA, CDR2 FQGNSA. The CDR3 DNA follows: TGTGCCAGCAGCCTCCCGGCAGGGGCCAAAAACATTCAGTACTTC. Protein product: CASSLPAGAKNIQYF.

This chain joins TRBV29-1 and TRBJ2-7; TRBD1 is a possible D gene (6 bases). The CDR3 has 14 amino acids. Germline V gene data show CDR1 as SQVTM and CDR2 as ANQGSEA. V lost 2 bases, J lost 3 bases, and 14 bases lay in between. CDR3 coding DNA: TGCAGCGTTGAATCTGGAGGCAGGGGCTACGAGCAGTACTTC. Protein sequence: CSVESGGRGYEQYF.

The chain employs TRBV6-5 and TRBJ1-5, with D unclear. Trimming cost V 7 bases and J 2 bases, with 9 bases left between them. The CDR3 is made up of 13 amino acids. CDR1 and CDR2 from the germline V gene are MNHEY and SVGAGI. In nucleotides, the CDR3 is TGTGCCAGCACCTTTATAGGCAATCAGCCCCAGCATTTT. It yields the protein CASTFIGNQPQHF.